The 4 T cell receptor beta chains presented below share a single source sample, sequenced in a study of PD-1 blockade in classical Hodgkin lymphoma. Indicated time point: cycle 4 day 1 (C4D1), after less than seven weeks of nivolumab. Each and every patient relapsed after autologous stem cell transplantation, and patients got differing brentuximab vedotin exposure. The study purified CD4+ T cells from thawed PBMCs using magnetic negative selection. Assay used: immunoSEQ multiplex PCR; TCRdb lists only in-frame clones, some missing. The data contain fewer than 20,000 clones, roughly three quarters of them seen just once; the ten biggest clones take up 1.5% to 2%. The sequences come from CD4+ T cells from blood, collected before the fourth cycle of nivolumab. All receptors come from a human donor with classical Hodgkin lymphoma.

The J gene is TRBJ2-3, the V gene TRBV2, with TRBD1 identical over 8 bases. Germline V lookup: CDR1 SNHLY, CDR2 FYNNEI. V shed 8 bases and J 1 base; nucleotides not matched to a gene: 5. The CDR3 has 14 amino acids. In DNA form, the CDR3 reads TGTGCCAGCGGACAGGGTTTCCGCACAGATACGCAGTATTTT. Its protein product is CASGQGFRTDTQYF.

This clone was counted once. The J gene is TRBJ2-2, the V gene TRBV29-1; TRBD1 matches at 8 bases. The CDR3 covers 15 residues. Germline assignment: CDR1 SQVTM and CDR2 ANQGSEA. The V segment lost 6 bases and the J segment 4 bases; nucleotides outside the gene matches: 10. This chain's CDR3 is CSVTPGQAGTGELFF. The CDR3, as DNA: TGCAGCGTGACTCCGGGACAGGCAGGCACCGGGGAGCTGTTTTTT.

This chain uses TRBV18 with TRBJ2-4, with TRBD1 identical over 9 bases. Trimming cost V 3 bases and J 12 bases; bases outside gene matches: 9. There are 14 residues in the CDR3. In germline, CDR1 is KGHSH, CDR2 LQKENI. CDR3 amino acids: CASSPELGQGYQYF. The CDR3 DNA sequence: TGTGCCAGCTCACCCGAATTGGGACAGGGTTATCAGTACTTC.

V and J are TRBV6-6 and TRBJ2-5; D might be TRBD1 or TRBD2, each matching 5 bases. The CDR3 is 14 residues long. Germline lookup yields CDR1 MNHNY and CDR2 SVGAGI (reference sequence). Trimming took 4 bases from V and 4 from J, leaving 13 bases between them. CDR3 nucleotide sequence: TGTGCCAGCAGTTGGAGAGGGGAGTTAGAGACCCAGTACTTC. Protein product: CASSWRGELETQYF.